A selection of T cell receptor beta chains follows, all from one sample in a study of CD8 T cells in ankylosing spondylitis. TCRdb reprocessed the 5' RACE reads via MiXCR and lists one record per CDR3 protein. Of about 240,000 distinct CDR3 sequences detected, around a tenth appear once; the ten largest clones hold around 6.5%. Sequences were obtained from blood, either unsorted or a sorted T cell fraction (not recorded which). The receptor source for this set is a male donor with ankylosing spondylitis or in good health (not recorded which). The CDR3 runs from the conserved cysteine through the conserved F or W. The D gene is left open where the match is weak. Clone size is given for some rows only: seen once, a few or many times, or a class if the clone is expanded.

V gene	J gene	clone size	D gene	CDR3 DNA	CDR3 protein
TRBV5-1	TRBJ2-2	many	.	TGCGCCAGCAGCGAGTGGGCCCCCGGGGAGCTGTTTTTT	CASSEWAPGELFF
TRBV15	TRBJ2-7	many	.	TGTGCCACCAGCAGAGGTCAAGTCTCCGAGCAGTACTTC	CATSRGQVSEQYF
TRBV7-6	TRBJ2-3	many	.	TGTGCCAGCAGCTTAGAGGGGGGCCTTAGTACAGATACGCAGTATTTT	CASSLEGGLSTDTQYF
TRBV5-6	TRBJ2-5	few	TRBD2	TGTGCCAGCAGACCGGGGACTAATAAAGAGACCCAGTACTTC	CASRPGTNKETQYF
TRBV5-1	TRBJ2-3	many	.	TGCGCCAGCAGCTTGGAGAGGGAGACAGATACGCAGTATTTT	CASSLERETDTQYF
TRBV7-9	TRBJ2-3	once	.	TGTGCCAGCAGCTTAATCTCTCGGGACAAAGGCACAGATACGCAGTATTTT	CASSLISRDKGTDTQYF
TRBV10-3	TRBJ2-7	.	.	TGTGCCATCAGTGAATTCCATAATAGTCCCTACGAGCAGTACTTC	CAISEFHNSPYEQYF
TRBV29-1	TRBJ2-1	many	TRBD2	TGCAGCGCCGCGACTAGCTTCTCCTACAATGAGCAGTTCTTC	CSAATSFSYNEQFF
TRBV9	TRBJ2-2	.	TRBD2	TGTGCCAGCAGCGTAGAGGCGGGAGGGTCTTCTTTGAACACCGGGGAGCTGTTTTTT	CASSVEAGGSSLNTGELFF
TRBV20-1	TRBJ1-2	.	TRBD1	TGCAGTGCTAGAGATCGGTTGGGGACAGGAAAACTTGATGGCTACACCTTC	CSARDRLGTGKLDGYTF
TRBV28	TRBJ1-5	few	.	TGTGCCAGCAGTTTATGGCCCCAGCATTTT	CASSLWPQHF
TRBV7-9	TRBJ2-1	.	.	TGTGCCAGCAGCTTTGACGGAGTGGGAGAGCAGTTCTTC	CASSFDGVGEQFF
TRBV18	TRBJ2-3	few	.	TGTGCCAGCTCCCTTGGATCCGGGGATACGCAGTATTTT	CASSLGSGDTQYF
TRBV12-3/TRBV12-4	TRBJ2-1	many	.	TGTGCCAGCAGCCCCATTAGGGCTGGAAATGAGCAGTTCTTC	CASSPIRAGNEQFF
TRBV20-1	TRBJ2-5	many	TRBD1	TGCAGTGCTAGAGAGACAGGGAAAGAGACCCAGTACTTC	CSARETGKETQYF
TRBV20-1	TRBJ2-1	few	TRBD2	TGCAGTGCACCTTTCCTGCGGGGGGCGGTATATGAGCAGTTCTTC	CSAPFLRGAVYEQFF
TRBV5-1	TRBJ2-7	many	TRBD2	TGCGCCAGCAGCTTGGTAGTTAGCGGGAGGGCCTACGAGCAGTACTTC	CASSLVVSGRAYEQYF
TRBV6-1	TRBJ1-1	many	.	TGTGCCACTGCGTTGGATATGAACACTGAAGCTTTCTTT	CATALDMNTEAFF
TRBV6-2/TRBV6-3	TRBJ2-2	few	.	TGTGCCAGCGCCCCCGGGACATACAACACCGGGGAGCTGTTTTTT	CASAPGTYNTGELFF
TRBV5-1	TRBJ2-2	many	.	TGCGCCAGCAGCTTTCGTGAGGTCCCCGGGGAGCTGTTTTTT	CASSFREVPGELFF
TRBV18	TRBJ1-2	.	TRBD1	TGTGCCAGCTCACCGATAAGCGGGACAGGGGTCTTCGGTGGCTACACCTTC	CASSPISGTGVFGGYTF
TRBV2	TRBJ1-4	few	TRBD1	TGTGCCAGCAGGAATAGGAAACAGGGGAGCGAAAAACTGTTTTTT	CASRNRKQGSEKLFF
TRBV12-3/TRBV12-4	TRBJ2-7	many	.	TGTGCCAGCAGTCTAACTGGGACACCATACGAGCAGTACTTC	CASSLTGTPYEQYF
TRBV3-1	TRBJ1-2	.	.	TGTGCCAGCAGCGCCCGGGAGCCAGCCCTCTATGGCTACACCTTC	CASSAREPALYGYTF
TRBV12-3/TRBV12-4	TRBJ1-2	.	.	TGTGCCAGCAGTTTTGGCAGGGGAGCTAACTATGGCTACACCTTC	CASSFGRGANYGYTF
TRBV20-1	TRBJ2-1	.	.	TGCAGTGCTAGAGATGTAAGGAATGAGCAGTTCTTC	CSARDVRNEQFF
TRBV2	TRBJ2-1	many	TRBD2	TGTGCCAGCATCCGGCGGGAGTTGGGCAATGAGCAGTTCTTC	CASIRRELGNEQFF
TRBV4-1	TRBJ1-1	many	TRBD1	TGCGCCAGCAGCCGACCGACAGGGAGGGCTTTCTTT	CASSRPTGRAFF
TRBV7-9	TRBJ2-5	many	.	TGTGCCAGCACCCCCCAAGAGACCCAGTACTTC	CASTPQETQYF
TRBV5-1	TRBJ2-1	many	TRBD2	TGCGCCAGCAGCTTGGTGGGACTAGCAGTGGATGAGCAGTTCTTC	CASSLVGLAVDEQFF
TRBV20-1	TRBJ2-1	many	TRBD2	TGCAGTGCCACGACTAGCGGGAGAATCCCTAATGAGCAGTTCTTC	CSATTSGRIPNEQFF
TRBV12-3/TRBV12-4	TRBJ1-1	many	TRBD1	TGTGCCAGCAGGATAACAGGGGCGGTGGGATATGAAGCTTTCTTT	CASRITGAVGYEAFF
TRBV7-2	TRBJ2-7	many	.	TGTGCCAGCAGCGCAGCCGGGACCGGGGCCTACGAGCAGTACTTC	CASSAAGTGAYEQYF